This T cell receptor (beta chain) was identified during a study of T cell responses to AZD1222 COVID-19 vaccine (dated by TCRdb to the early 2020s). About the investigation overall: AZD1222 recipients given second doses at about 4 weeks or at about 12 weeks were pooled, since spike-specific TCR depth and breadth were not found to differ between the two schedules. A total of 240 or so trial participants underwent TCR sequencing, of whom under 220 had received two doses of AZD1222 and approximately 25 had received two doses of the MenACWY control vaccine. Trial participants were enrolled by age into 18-55, 56-69 and 70-plus year subgroups, with approximately 150, 30 and 60 TCR-sequenced participants respectively. What the authors observed across the whole study: The 56-69-year group was small, and its depth increase did not reach significance, likely because of low power. Reportedly, close to half of the unique spike-specific TCRs recognized epitopes lying outside the regions that are mutated in the B.1.351 and B.1.1.7 variants. Participants were mostly white British, with more females than males. The authors suggested clonal diversity may have been underestimated. Conclusions about previously exposed vaccinees were limited because only six AZD1222 recipients were SARS-CoV-2 seropositive at baseline. No day 14 peak-response samples were available, so repertoires were characterized only after the peak T cell response. After two AZD1222 doses, spike-specific TCR breadth and depth were significantly higher than at day 0 and than in MenACWY recipients. CD4 TCRs associated with the vaccine covered the entire spike protein, and the dominant responses were in regions 160-218 and 743-854.

This clone was seen many times. Its antigen is currently not known. No much larger clone is present one base from it, and per-base qualities are unavailable. The label giving this sample's time point can be read as: baseline before first vaccination. Samples from vaccinated people were obtained from the UK trials COV001 and COV002, which included a single-blind randomized controlled phase 2/3 trial of AZD1222 (ChAdOx1 nCoV-19) in healthy adults. For TCRbeta chain sequencing, PBMC samples were collected from trial participants at day 0 and at day 28 after the second dose. The CDR3 regions of human TCRbeta chains were analyzed by immunosequencing. For the original study's pipeline: Repertoire TCRs were checked for matches against a reference library of SARS-CoV-2-specific TCRs that had been generated using the MIRA antigen-specificity platform. Breadth was defined as the fraction of unique TCRs that were SARS-CoV-2-associated, and depth was defined as the fraction of total T cells that were SARS-CoV-2-associated. Using the MIRA data, each spike-specific TCR was mapped to the spike region that the TCR reacts to and placed in a CD4 or CD8 class. Log10-transformed breadth and depth values were compared by one-way ANOVA with Sidak's multiple comparisons tests. Not all clones reach the TCRdb copy of this immuneACCESS table, which keeps in-frame sequences only. Checked studies attribute under half of the gap to unresolved V genes and leave the rest unexplained. V and J calls and clone size are those listed in that table; D and trimming were worked out from the DNA. The sample has 90,000 to 150,000 clones on record, approximately 83% of them singletons. The ten largest make up roughly 9.1% of the sample.

Looking up the germline V gene (reference sequence) yields CDR1 GTSNPN and CDR2 SVGIG. V was cut back by 3 bases and J by 14 bases, leaving a gap of 14 bases between them. The cysteine opens and the phenylalanine closes a CDR3 of 12 amino acids. Only CDR3 DNA remains: 36 bases, in frame from the first base. The receptor chain draws on TRBV30 and TRBJ1-6; the D region possibly corresponds to TRBD1 (6 bases align). The sample consisted of peripheral blood, taken on day 0 of AZD1222 vaccination. This TCR derives from an adult in good health. The CDR3 protein is CAWRGGATTLHF. The nucleotides are TGTGCCTGGAGGGGGGGGGCTACAACCCTCCACTTT.